This T cell receptor beta chain derives from a study of T cell responses to AZD1222 COVID-19 vaccine. Study results and caveats: Across the whole spike, CD4 TCRs peaked at regions 160-218 and 743-854. Clonal diversity may have been underestimated in mostly white British donors.

Notes on this clone: Its antigen is not known.

Germline V gene data show CDR1 as SGHTA and CDR2 as FQGNSA. V lost 5 bases and J 2 bases, leaving 22 bases between the germline ends. CDR3 length: 17 residues. Libraries were prepared by immunoSEQ multiplex PCR; TCRdb keeps only in-frame clonotypes and omits some of them. In the table there are 150,000 to 200,000 clones, 85% to 90% of which are singletons. The J gene is TRBJ2-7, the V gene TRBV7-2, with D tentatively TRBD1 (8 bases). This specimen consisted of peripheral blood, obtained on day 0 of AZD1222 vaccination. The receptor comes from an adult in good health. Here the CDR3 DNA reads TGTGCCAGCAGCCCACAGGGGGGGGGCGGAGGTCCCTACGAGCAGTACTTC. It yields the protein CASSPQGGGGGPYEQYF.